This paragraph covers one TCR beta chain sequence. This sample is part of a study of blood T cell repertoires in COVID-19. Study-level information: The study drew acute and convalescent COVID-19 samples from the United States, Italy and Spain. In each case, the material was cDNA or gDNA derived from T cells, B-cell-depleted T cells, or PBMCs.

Authors' processing steps: The assay estimated nucleated cells by amplifying reference gene primers. Generated by immunoSEQ multiplex PCR, the TCRdb table keeps only in-frame clones and is missing some. V, J and clone size are taken as reported in that table, and D and trimming were inferred from the DNA itself. The profile covers about 260,000 clones, with approximately 88% appearing a single time and 10% taken by the ten largest. Seattle's cohort entered during active infection and was followed longitudinally. V was pared by 3 bases and J by 5 bases, with 4 bases of the junction left unmatched. The CDR3 contains 16 residues. Looked up from germline, CDR1 is LGHNA and CDR2 is YNFKEQ.

The sequenced material came from peripheral blood. The sequence was collected from a woman aged 70-85 years with COVID-19, enrolled during active disease. This rearrangement joins TRBV4-2 to TRBJ2-2; 12 bases are a match to TRBD2. CDR3 DNA: TGTGCCAGCAGCCAGACTAGCGGGAGTTCAACCGGGGAGCTGTTTTTT. Translation: CASSQTSGSSTGELFF.